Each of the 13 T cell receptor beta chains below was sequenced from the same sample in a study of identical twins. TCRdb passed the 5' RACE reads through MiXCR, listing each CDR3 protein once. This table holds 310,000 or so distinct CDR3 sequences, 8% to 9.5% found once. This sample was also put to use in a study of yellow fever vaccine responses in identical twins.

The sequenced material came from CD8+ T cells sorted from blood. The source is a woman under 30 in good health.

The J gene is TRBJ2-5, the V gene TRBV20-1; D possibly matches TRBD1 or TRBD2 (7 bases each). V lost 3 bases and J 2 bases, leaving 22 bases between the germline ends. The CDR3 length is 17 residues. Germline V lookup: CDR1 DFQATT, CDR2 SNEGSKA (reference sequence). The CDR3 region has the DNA TGCAGTGCTAGGGCAGGGGGGGATCGAGAACTACAAGAGACCCAGTACTTC. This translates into CSARAGGDRELQETQYF.

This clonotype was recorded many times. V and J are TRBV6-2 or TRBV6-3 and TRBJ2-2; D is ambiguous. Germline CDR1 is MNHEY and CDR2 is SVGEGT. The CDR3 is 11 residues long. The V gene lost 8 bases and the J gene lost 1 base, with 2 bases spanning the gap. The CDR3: CASENTGELFF. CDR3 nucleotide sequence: TGTGCCAGCGAGAACACCGGGGAGCTGTTTTTT.

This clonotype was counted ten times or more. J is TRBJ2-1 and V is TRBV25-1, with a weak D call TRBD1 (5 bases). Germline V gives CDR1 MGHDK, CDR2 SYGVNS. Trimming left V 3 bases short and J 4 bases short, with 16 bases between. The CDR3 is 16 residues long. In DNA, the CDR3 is TGTGCCAGCAGTGATAAGGGGCCCACCCAATACAATGAGCAGTTCTTC. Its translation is CASSDKGPTQYNEQFF.

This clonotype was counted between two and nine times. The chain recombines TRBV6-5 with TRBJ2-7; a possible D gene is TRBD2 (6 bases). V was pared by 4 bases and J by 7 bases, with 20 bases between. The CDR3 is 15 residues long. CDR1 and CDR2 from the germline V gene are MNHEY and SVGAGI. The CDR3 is CASSFPVEGLGEQYF. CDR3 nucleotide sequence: TGTGCCAGCAGTTTTCCCGTGGAGGGGTTGGGGGAGCAGTACTTC.

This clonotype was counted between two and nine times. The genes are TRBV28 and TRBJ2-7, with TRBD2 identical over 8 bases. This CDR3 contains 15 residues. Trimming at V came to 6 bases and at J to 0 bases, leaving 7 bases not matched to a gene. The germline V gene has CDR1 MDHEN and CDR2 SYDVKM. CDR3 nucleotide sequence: TGTGCCAGCAGCCACGGGAGGGGGAGCTCCTACGAGCAGTACTTC. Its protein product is CASSHGRGSSYEQYF. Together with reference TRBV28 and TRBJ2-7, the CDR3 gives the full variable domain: DVKVTQSSRYLVKRTGEKVFLECVQDMDHENMFWYRQDPGLGLRLIYFSYDVKMKEKGDIPEGYSVSREKKERFSLILESASTNQTSMYLCASSHGRGSSYEQYFGPGTRLTVT.

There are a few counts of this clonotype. For the CDR3, the DNA is TGTGCCAGCAGGGGAGGGACAGCTAACACCGGGGAGCTGTTTTTT. Amino acids: CASRGGTANTGELFF. The V call is TRBV6-1, the J call TRBJ2-2; the D call may be TRBD1 or TRBD2 (7 bases each). The CDR3 has 15 residues. Trimming pared 6 bases from V and 2 bases from J, leaving 13 bases between. Germline-derived CDR1 and CDR2 are MNHNS and SASEGT.

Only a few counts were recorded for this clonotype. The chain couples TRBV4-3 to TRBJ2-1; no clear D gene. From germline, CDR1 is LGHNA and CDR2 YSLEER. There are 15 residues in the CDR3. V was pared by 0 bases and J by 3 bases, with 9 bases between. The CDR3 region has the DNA TGCGCCAGCAGCCAAGATCCCCAGGACTACAATGAGCAGTTCTTC. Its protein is CASSQDPQDYNEQFF.

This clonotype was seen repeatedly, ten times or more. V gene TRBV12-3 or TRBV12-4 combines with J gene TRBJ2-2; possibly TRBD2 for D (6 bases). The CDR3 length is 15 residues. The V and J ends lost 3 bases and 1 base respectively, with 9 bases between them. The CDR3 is CASSFPSENTGELFF. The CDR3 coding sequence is TGTGCCAGCAGTTTTCCTAGCGAGAACACCGGGGAGCTGTTTTTT.

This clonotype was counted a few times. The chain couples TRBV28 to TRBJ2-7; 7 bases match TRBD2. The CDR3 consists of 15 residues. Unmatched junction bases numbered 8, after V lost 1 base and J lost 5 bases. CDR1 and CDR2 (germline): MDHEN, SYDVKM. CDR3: CASSLSREANNEQYF. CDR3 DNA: TGTGCCAGCAGTTTATCACGGGAGGCCAACAACGAGCAGTACTTC.

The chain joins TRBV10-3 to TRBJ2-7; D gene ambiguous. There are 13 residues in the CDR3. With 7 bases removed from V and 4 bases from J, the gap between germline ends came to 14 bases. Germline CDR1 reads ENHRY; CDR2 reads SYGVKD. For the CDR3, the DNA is TGTGCCATCACTTCTTCTATTTCGTACGAGCAGTACTTC. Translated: CAITSSISYEQYF.

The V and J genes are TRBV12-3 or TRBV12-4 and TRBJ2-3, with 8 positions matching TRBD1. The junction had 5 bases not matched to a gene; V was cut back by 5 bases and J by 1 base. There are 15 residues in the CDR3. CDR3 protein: CASSEPDRGTDTQYF. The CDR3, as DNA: TGTGCCAGCAGTGAACCGGACAGGGGCACAGATACGCAGTATTTT.

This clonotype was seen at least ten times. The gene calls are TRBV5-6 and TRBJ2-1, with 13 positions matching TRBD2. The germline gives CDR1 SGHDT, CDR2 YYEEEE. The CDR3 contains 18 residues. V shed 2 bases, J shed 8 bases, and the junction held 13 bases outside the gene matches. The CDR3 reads CASSFVELAGGPLDEQFF. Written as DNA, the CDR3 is TGTGCCAGCAGCTTTGTGGAACTAGCGGGAGGGCCGTTAGATGAGCAGTTCTTC.

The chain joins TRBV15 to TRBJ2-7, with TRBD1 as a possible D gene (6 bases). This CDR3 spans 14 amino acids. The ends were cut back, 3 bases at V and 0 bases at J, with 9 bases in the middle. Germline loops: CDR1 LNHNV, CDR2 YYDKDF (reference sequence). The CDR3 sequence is CATSREQGSYEQYF. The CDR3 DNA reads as TGTGCCACCAGCAGGGAACAGGGCTCCTACGAGCAGTACTTC.